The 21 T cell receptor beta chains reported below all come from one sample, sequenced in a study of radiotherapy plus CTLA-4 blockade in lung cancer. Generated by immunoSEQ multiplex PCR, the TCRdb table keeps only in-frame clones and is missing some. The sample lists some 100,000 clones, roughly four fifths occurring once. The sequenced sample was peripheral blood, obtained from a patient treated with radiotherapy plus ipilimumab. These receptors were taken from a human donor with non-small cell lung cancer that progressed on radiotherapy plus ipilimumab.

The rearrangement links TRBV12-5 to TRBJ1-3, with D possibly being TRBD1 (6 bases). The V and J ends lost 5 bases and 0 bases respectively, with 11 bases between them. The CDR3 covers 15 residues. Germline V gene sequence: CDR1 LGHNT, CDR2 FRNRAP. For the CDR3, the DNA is TGTGCTAGTGGTCACACAGGGAGCTCTGGAAACACCATATATTTT. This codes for CASGHTGSSGNTIYF.

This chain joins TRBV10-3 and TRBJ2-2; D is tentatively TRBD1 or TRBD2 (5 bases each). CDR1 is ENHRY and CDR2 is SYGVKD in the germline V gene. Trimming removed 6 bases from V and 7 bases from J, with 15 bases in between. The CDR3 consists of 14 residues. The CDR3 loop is CAIRAPGAGGELFF. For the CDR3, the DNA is TGTGCCATCAGGGCCCCCGGGGCCGGCGGGGAGCTGTTTTTT.

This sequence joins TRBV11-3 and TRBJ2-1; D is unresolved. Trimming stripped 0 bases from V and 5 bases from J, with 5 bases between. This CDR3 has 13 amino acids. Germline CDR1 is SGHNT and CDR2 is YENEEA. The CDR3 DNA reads TGTGCCAGCAGCTTAGAATACCACAATGAGCAGTTCTTC. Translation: CASSLEYHNEQFF.

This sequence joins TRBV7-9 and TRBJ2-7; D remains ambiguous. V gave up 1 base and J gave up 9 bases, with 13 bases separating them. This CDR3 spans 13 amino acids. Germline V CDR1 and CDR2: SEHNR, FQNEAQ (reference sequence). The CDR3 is CASSLDYSSMQYF. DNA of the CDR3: TGTGCCAGCAGCTTAGATTACAGTTCCATGCAGTACTTC.

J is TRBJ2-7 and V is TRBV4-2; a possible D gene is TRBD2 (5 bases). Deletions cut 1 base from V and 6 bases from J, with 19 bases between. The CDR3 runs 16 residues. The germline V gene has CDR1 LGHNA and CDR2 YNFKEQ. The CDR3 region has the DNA TGTGCCAGCAGCCAAGTTAGCTCGTTTGAAGCGGCCGAGCAGTACTTC. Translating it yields CASSQVSSFEAAEQYF.

CDR3 protein: CASSNQGGNIQYF. The CDR3 region has the DNA TGTGCCAGTAGTAATCAAGGGGGAAACATTCAGTACTTC. This chain links TRBV19 with TRBJ2-4; a possible D gene is TRBD1 (6 bases). Germline CDR1 LNHDA, CDR2 SQIVND (reference sequence). V shed 4 bases and J shed 6 bases, with 10 bases lying between them. The CDR3 length is 13 residues.

CDR3 region: CASSIRPGTVTSMYF. The CDR3 coding sequence is TGTGCCAGTAGTATCCGTCCCGGGACGGTTACGAGCATGTACTTC. This rearrangement joins TRBV19 to TRBJ2-7; D possibly matches TRBD1 or TRBD2 (5 bases each). Trimming cost V 3 bases and J 12 bases, with 24 bases left between them. The CDR3 has 15 amino acids. Germline CDR1 and CDR2: LNHDA and SQIVND (reference sequence).

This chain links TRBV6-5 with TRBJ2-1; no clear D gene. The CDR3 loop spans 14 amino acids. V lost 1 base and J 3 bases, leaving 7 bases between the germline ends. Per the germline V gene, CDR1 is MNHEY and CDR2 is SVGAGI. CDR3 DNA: TGTGCCAGCAGTTACTTCGGCGACTACAATGAGCAGTTCTTC. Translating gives CASSYFGDYNEQFF.

CDR3 bases: TGTGCCAGCTCACCCCAATTTGGGGTCTCGGTAGCTGAAGCTTTCTTT. Its translation: CASSPQFGVSVAEAFF. The J gene is TRBJ1-1, the V gene TRBV18; D unresolved. CDR3 length equals 16 residues. The germline CDR1 and CDR2 sequences are KGHSH and LQKENI. The V gene lost 3 bases and the J gene lost 6 bases, with 20 bases spanning the gap.

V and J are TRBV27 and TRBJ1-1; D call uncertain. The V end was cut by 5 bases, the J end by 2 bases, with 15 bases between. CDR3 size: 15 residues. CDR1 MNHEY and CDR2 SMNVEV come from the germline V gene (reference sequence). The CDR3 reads CASSRSTDGNTEAFF. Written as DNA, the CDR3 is TGTGCCAGCAGTCGCTCGACGGACGGTAACACTGAAGCTTTCTTT.

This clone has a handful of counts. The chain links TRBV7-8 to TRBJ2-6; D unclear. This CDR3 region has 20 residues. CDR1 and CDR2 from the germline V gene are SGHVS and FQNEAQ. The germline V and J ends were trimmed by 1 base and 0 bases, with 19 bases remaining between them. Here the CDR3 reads CASSLEALVATYSGANVLTF. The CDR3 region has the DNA TGTGCCAGCAGCTTAGAGGCGCTTGTGGCAACGTACTCTGGGGCCAACGTCCTGACTTTC.

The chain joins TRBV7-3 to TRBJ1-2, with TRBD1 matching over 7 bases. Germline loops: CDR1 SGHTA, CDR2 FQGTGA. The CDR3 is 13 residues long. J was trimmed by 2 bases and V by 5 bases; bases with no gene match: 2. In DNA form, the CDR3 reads TGTGCCAGCAGCCCGGACAGGAACTATGGCTACACCTTC. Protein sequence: CASSPDRNYGYTF.

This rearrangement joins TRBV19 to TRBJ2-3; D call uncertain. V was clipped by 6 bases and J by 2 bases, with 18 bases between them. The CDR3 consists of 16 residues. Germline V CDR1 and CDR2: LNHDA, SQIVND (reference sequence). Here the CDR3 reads CASRGIKDKYTDTQYF. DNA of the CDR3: TGTGCCAGTAGAGGTATAAAAGACAAATACACAGATACGCAGTATTTT. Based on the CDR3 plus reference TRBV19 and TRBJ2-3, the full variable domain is DGGITQSPKYLFRKEGQNVTLSCEQNLNHDAMYWYRQDPGQGLRLIYYSQIVNDFQKGDIAEGYSVSREKKESFPLTVTSAQKNPTAFYLCASRGIKDKYTDTQYFGPGTRLTVL.

In nucleotides, the CDR3 is TGTGCCAGCAGCCCAGGGGGTTATAGCAATCAGCCCCAGCATTTT. Its translation is CASSPGGYSNQPQHF. The chain carries TRBV7-8 and TRBJ1-5, with TRBD1 matching 7 bases. V lost 5 bases, J lost 0 bases, and 4 bases stayed unmatched. The CDR3 extends over 15 amino acids. Germline-derived CDR1 and CDR2 are SGHVS and FQNEAQ.

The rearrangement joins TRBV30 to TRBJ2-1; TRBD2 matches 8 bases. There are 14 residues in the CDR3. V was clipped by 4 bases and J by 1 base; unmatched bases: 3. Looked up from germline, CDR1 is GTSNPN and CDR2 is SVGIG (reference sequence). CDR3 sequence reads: CAWNGGGSYNEQFF. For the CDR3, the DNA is TGTGCCTGGAACGGGGGGGGATCCTACAATGAGCAGTTCTTC.

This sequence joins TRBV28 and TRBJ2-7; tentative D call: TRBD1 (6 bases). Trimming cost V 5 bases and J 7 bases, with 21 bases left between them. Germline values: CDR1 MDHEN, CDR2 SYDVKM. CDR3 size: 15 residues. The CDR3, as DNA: TGTGCCAGCAGTAACCCGGGACATGGATCGGGGGAGCAGTACTTC. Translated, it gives CASSNPGHGSGEQYF.

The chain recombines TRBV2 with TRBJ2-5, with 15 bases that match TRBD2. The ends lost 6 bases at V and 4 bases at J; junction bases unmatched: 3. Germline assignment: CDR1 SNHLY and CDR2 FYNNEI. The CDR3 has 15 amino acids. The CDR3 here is CASRGLAGGLETQYF. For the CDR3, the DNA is TGTGCCAGCAGAGGACTAGCGGGGGGGCTAGAGACCCAGTACTTC.

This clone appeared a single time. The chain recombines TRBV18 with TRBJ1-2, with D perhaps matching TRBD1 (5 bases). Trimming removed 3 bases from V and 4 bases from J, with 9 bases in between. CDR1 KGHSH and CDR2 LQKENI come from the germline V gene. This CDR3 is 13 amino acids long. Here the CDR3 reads CASSPDSAYGYTF. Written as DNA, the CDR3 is TGTGCCAGCTCACCCGACAGCGCCTATGGCTACACCTTC.

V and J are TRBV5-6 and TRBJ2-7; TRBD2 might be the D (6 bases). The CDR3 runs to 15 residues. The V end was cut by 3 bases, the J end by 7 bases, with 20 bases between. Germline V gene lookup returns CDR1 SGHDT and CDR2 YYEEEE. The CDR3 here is CASSSNHILAREQYF. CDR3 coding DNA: TGTGCCAGCAGCTCCAATCATATACTAGCTAGGGAGCAGTACTTC.

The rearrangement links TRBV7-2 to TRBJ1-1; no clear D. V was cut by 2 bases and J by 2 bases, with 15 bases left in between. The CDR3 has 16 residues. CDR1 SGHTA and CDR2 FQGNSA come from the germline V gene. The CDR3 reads CASSLHLRVSNTEAFF. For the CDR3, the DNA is TGTGCCAGCAGCTTACACCTGCGGGTCAGCAACACTGAAGCTTTCTTT. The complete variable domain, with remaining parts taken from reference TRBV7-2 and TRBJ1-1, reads GAGVSQSPSNKVTEKGKDVELRCDPISGHTALYWYRQSLGQGLEFLIYFQGNSAPDKSGLPSDRFSAERTGGSVSTLTIQRTQQEDSAVYLCASSLHLRVSNTEAFFGQGTRLTVV.

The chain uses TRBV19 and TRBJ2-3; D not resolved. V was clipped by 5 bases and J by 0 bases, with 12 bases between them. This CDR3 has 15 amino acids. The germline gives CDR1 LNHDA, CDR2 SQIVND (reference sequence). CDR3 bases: TGTGCCAGTAGTGGACGGGCCATGAGCACAGATACGCAGTATTTT. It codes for CASSGRAMSTDTQYF.